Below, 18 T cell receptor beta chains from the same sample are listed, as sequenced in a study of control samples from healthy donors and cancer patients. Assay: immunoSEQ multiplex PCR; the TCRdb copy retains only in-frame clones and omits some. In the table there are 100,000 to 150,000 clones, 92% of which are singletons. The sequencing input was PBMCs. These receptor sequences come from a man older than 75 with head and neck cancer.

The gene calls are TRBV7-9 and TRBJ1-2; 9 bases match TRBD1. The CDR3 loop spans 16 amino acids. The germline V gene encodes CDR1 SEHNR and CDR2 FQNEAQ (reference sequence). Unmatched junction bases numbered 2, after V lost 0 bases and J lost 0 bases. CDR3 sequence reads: CASSLAGTGPNYGYTF. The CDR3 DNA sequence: TGTGCCAGCAGCTTAGCCGGGACAGGGCCTAACTATGGCTACACCTTC.

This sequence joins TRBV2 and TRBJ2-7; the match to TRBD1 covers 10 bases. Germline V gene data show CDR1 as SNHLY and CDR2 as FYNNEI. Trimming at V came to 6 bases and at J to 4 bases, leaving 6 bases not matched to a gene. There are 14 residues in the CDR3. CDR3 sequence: CASRGDRGGYEQYF. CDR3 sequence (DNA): TGTGCCAGCAGAGGGGACAGGGGAGGGTACGAGCAGTACTTC.

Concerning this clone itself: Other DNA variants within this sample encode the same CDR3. The DNA for the CDR3 is TGTGCCAGCAGTGAGGGAAACGGGGGCGAGCAGTACTTC. Encoded protein: CASSEGNGGEQYF. This sequence joins TRBV6-1 and TRBJ2-7; a weak D match, TRBD2 (6 bases). Germline CDR1 reads MNHNS; CDR2 reads SASEGT. Trimming removed 3 bases from V and 6 bases from J, with 12 bases in between. This CDR3 contains 13 residues.

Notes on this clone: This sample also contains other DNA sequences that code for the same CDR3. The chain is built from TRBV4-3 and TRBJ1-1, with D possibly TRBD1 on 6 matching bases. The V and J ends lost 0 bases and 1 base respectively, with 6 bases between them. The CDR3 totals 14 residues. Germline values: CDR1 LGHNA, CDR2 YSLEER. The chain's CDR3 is CASSQDRGNTEAFF. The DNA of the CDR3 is TGCGCCAGCAGCCAAGACAGGGGGAACACTGAAGCTTTCTTT.

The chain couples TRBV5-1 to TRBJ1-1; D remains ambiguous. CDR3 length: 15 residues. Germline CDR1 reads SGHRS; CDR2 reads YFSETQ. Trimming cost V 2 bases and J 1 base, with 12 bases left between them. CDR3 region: CASSLSEAANTEAFF. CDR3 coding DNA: TGCGCCAGCAGCTTAAGCGAGGCAGCGAACACTGAAGCTTTCTTT.

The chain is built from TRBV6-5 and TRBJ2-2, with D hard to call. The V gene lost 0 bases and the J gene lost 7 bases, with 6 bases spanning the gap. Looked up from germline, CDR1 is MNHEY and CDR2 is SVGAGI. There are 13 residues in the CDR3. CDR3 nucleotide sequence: TGTGCCAGCAGTTACTCTAGTGGCGGGGAGCTGTTTTTT. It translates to CASSYSSGGELFF.

The CDR3 DNA reads TGCAGCGTCGTCCCGAGGGACTTCTCGACCTACGAGCAGTACTTC. The encoded protein is CSVVPRDFSTYEQYF. This chain uses TRBV29-1 with TRBJ2-7; D is possibly TRBD2 (6 bases). The V gene lost 6 bases and the J gene lost 2 bases, with 20 bases spanning the gap. Germline CDR1 is SQVTM and CDR2 is ANQGSEA. The CDR3 runs 15 residues.

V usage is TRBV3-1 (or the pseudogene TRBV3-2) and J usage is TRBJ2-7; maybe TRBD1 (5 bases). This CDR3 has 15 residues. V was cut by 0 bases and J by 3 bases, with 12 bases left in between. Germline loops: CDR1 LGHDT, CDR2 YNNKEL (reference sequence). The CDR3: CASSQETENYYEQYF. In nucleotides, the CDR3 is TGTGCCAGCAGCCAAGAGACAGAGAACTACTACGAGCAGTACTTC.

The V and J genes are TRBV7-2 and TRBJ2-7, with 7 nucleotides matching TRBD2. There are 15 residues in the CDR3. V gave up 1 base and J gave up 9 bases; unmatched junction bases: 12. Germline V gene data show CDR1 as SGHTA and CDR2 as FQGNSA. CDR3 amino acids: CASSLVIRGSGGQYF. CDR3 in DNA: TGTGCCAGCAGCTTAGTAATACGCGGGAGCGGCGGGCAGTACTTC.

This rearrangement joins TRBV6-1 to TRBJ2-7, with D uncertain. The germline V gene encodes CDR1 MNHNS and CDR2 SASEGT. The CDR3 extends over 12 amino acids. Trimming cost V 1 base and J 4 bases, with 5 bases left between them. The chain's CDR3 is CASSEEWYEQYF. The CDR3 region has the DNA TGTGCCAGCAGTGAAGAGTGGTACGAGCAGTACTTC.

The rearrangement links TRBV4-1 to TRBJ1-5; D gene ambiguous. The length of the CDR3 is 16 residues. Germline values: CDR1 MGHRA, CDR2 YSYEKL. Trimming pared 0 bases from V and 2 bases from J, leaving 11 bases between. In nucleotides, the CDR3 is TGCGCCAGCAGCCAAGATCCTGCAGGAGGCAATCAGCCCCAGCATTTT. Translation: CASSQDPAGGNQPQHF.

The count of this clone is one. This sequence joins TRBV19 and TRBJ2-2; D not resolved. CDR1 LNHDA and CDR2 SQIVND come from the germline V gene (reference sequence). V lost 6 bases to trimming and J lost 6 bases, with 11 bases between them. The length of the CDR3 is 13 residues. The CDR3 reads CASSPTWSGELFF. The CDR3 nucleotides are TGTGCCAGTAGCCCAACTTGGTCCGGGGAGCTGTTTTTT.

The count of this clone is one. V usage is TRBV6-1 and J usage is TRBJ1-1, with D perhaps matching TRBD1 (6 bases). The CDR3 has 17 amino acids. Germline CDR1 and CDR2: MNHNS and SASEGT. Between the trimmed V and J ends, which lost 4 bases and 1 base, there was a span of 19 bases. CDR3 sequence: CASSGPGQTPWNTEAFF. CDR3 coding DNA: TGTGCCAGCAGTGGCCCGGGACAAACGCCTTGGAACACTGAAGCTTTCTTT.

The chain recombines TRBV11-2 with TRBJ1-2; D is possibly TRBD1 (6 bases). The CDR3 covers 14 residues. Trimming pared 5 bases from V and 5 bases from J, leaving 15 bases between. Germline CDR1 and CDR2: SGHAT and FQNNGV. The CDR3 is CASSPPGQLYGYTF. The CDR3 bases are TGTGCCAGCAGCCCCCCCGGACAGTTATATGGCTACACCTTC.

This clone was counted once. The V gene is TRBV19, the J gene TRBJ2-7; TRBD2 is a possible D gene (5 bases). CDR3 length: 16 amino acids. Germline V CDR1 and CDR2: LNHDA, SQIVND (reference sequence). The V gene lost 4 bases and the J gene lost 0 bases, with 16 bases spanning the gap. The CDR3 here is CASSTQGSPFSYEQYF. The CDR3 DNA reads TGTGCCAGTAGTACCCAAGGGAGCCCTTTCTCCTACGAGCAGTACTTC.

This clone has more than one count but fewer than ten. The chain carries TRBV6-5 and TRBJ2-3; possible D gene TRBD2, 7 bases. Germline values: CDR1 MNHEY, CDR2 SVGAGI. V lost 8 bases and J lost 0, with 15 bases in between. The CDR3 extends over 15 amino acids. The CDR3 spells CASSGRGASTDTQYF. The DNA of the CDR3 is TGTGCCAGCTCGGGGAGGGGGGCTAGCACAGATACGCAGTATTTT.

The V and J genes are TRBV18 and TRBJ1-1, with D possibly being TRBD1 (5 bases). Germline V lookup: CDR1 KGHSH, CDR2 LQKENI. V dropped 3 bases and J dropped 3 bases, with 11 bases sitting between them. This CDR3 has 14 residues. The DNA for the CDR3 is TGTGCCAGCTCACCCAATCTAGGGGACACTGAAGCTTTCTTT. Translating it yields CASSPNLGDTEAFF. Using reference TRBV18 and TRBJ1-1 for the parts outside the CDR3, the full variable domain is NAGVMQNPRHLVRRRGQEARLRCSPMKGHSHVYWYRQLPEEGLKFMVYLQKENIIDESGMPKERFSAEFPKEGPSILRIQQVVRGDSAAYFCASSPNLGDTEAFFGQGTRLTVV.

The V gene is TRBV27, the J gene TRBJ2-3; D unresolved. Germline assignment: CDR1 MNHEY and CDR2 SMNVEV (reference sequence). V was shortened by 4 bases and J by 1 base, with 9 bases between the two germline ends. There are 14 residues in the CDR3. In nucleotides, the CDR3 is TGTGCCAGCAGTTGGCAGCGCCGCACAGATACGCAGTATTTT. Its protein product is CASSWQRRTDTQYF.